One sample yielded the 3 T cell receptor beta chains listed below, sequenced in a study of T-cell reconstitution after alpha-beta-depleted transplantation in children. Molecular barcoding with unique molecular identifiers was used for the TCRbeta library. TCRdb re-called the PCR reads through MiXCR, storing one row per CDR3 protein. The table shows just over 350,000 distinct CDR3 sequences, with about 14% occurring only once. This specimen consisted of PBMCs, obtained from the stem cell graft. The receptors come from a human donor who donated a stem cell graft to a child with Fanconi anemia.

In this sample, this clonotype turned up many times. The chain has TRBV12-3 or TRBV12-4 and TRBJ2-7; 7 bases line up with TRBD1. V shed 6 bases, J shed 1 base, and the junction held 3 bases outside the gene matches. CDR3 size: 13 residues. CDR3 sequence: CASSRDSSYEQYF. DNA for the CDR3: TGTGCCAGCAGCCGGGACAGTTCCTACGAGCAGTACTTC.

The table lists this clonotype with many counts. The genes are TRBV30 and TRBJ1-2; no reliable D call. Trimming shortened V by 0 bases and J by 5 bases, and 7 bases separated the two germline ends. Germline V gene sequence: CDR1 GTSNPN, CDR2 SVGIG (reference sequence). The CDR3 sequence is 12 residues long. The CDR3 spells CAWSVGRYGYTF. DNA for the CDR3: TGTGCCTGGAGTGTAGGCCGGTATGGCTACACCTTC.

The V call is TRBV7-9, the J call TRBJ2-1; D gene ambiguous. This CDR3 comprises 13 residues. The germline V gene has CDR1 SEHNR and CDR2 FQNEAQ (reference sequence). V lost 2 bases and J 10 bases, leaving 12 bases between the germline ends. CDR3 sequence (DNA): TGTGCCAGCAGCTTACCGAGACACGAAGAGCAGTTCTTC. This gives the protein CASSLPRHEEQFF.